This passage covers 23 T cell receptor beta chains from one sample sequenced in a study of Graves' ophthalmopathy and Graves' hyperthyroidism. RNA transcripts provided the template for amplifying TCR beta CDR3 regions. First-round RT-PCR used HTBI primers; second-round multiplex PCR followed. From the multiplex PCR reads, TCRdb called clonotypes with MiXCR, one entry per CDR3 protein. The sample has 560,000 or so distinct CDR3 sequences, about 35% seen once; the top ten hold about 4.1%. The sequencing input was peripheral blood or thyroid tissue (not recorded which). These receptor sequences come from an adult man with Graves' hyperthyroidism.

This clonotype appeared many times. This chain connects TRBV2 to TRBJ1-2, with D uncertain. V was clipped by 10 bases and J by 6 bases, with 18 bases between them. Germline V gives CDR1 SNHLY, CDR2 FYNNEI. This CDR3 is 13 amino acids long. CDR3 region: CANLGIGPDGYTF. CDR3 in DNA: TGTGCCAATCTAGGGATTGGACCTGATGGCTACACCTTC. Full variable domain (remainder filled in from reference TRBV2 and TRBJ1-2): EPEVTQTPSHQVTQMGQEVILRCVPISNHLYFYWYRQILGQKVEFLVSFYNNEISEKSEIFDDQFSVERPDGSNFTLKIRSTKLEDSAMYFCANLGIGPDGYTFGSGTRLTVV.

In its sample, this clonotype was seen many times. The chain has TRBV29-1 and TRBJ1-1; perhaps TRBD1 as D (5 bases). Per germline, CDR1 SQVTM and CDR2 ANQGSEA. Trimming shortened V by 7 bases and J by 2 bases, and 11 bases separated the two germline ends. The CDR3 loop spans 12 amino acids. CDR3 in DNA: TGCAGCGGAGACAGAACCAACACTGAAGCTTTCTTT. Encoded protein: CSGDRTNTEAFF. Full variable domain (remainder filled in from reference TRBV29-1 and TRBJ1-1): SAVISQKPSRDICQRGTSLTIQCQVDSQVTMMFWYRQQPGQSLTLIATANQGSEATYESGFVIDKFPISRPNLTFSTLTVSNMSPEDSSIYLCSGDRTNTEAFFGQGTRLTVV.

This clonotype appeared once. The gene calls are TRBV7-8 and TRBJ2-7; 8 bases line up with TRBD2. TRBJ2-1 matches the DNA end more closely, so the J call is doubtful. Germline V gene sequence: CDR1 SGHVS, CDR2 FQNEAQ. The CDR3 sequence is 17 residues long. The CDR3 reads CASSLGLTAGVSGEQFF. The CDR3, as DNA: TGTGCCAGCAGCTTAGGGCTTACAGCGGGAGTATCGGGGGAGCAGTTCTTC.

Notes on this clonotype: One base away lies a much larger clone, so this may be a sequencing read error. The V call is TRBV5-1, the J call TRBJ1-2; maybe TRBD1 (6 bases). CDR1 and CDR2 (germline): SGHRS, YFSETQ. The CDR3 is 15 residues long. Between the trimmed V and J ends, which lost 4 bases and 4 bases, there was a span of 17 bases. The CDR3 reads CASSLGQGPFYGYTF. The CDR3 DNA follows: TGCGCCAGCAGCCTCGGGCAGGGGCCCTTCTATGGCTACACCTTC.

This sequence joins TRBV12-1 and TRBJ2-7; TRBD2 is the table's D call, not checked against the DNA. TRBV12-1 is termed a pseudogene. This CDR3 comprises 12 residues. CDR3 DNA: TGTGCCAGCTCACCAGCCCCGGGGGAGCAGCACTTC. Its protein is CASSPAPGEQHF.

This clonotype turned up a few times. The chain uses TRBV7-9 and TRBJ2-7, with 12 bases fitting TRBD2. Germline loops: CDR1 SEHNR, CDR2 FQNEAQ (reference sequence). There are 16 residues in the CDR3. The ends lost 2 bases at V and 0 bases at J; junction bases unmatched: 2. CDR3 sequence reads: CASSLKTSGSSYEQYF. DNA for the CDR3: TGTGCCAGCAGCTTAAAGACTAGCGGGAGCTCCTACGAGCAGTACTTC.

The V gene is TRBV27, the J gene TRBJ2-7, with 7 nucleotides matching TRBD2. V lost 3 bases and J lost 3; bases outside the gene matches: 8. The CDR3 is made up of 15 amino acids. Germline-derived CDR1 and CDR2 are MNHEY and SMNVEV (reference sequence). This CDR3 reads CASSFEAGVNYEQYF. CDR3 bases: TGTGCCAGCAGTTTCGAGGCGGGAGTCAACTACGAGCAGTACTTC.

This sequence joins TRBV29-1 and TRBJ2-3, with D possibly matching TRBD2 (7 bases). V lost 8 bases to trimming and J lost 6 bases, with 18 bases between them. This CDR3 has 13 residues. In germline, CDR1 is SQVTM, CDR2 ANQGSEA. CDR3 region: CSPNGGLRDTQYF. The CDR3 nucleotides read TGCAGCCCCAACGGGGGGCTAAGGGATACGCAGTATTTT.

Ten or more counts support this clonotype. V and J are TRBV5-1 and TRBJ2-2; no firm D call. Germline lookup yields CDR1 SGHRS and CDR2 YFSETQ. The CDR3 is 14 residues long. Trimming took 2 bases from V and 6 from J, leaving 11 bases between them. The DNA of the CDR3 is TGCGCCAGCAGCTTAGTCTTCCAGTCCGGGGAGCTGTTTTTT. Its translation is CASSLVFQSGELFF.

This clonotype was picked up many times. The V call is TRBV7-2, the J call TRBJ1-2; D perhaps matches TRBD1 (6 bases). Germline CDR1 is SGHTA and CDR2 is FQGNSA. This CDR3 region has 14 residues. The V gene lost 3 bases and the J gene lost 8 bases, with 16 bases spanning the gap. In DNA form, the CDR3 reads TGTGCCAGCAGCTTTCCGGGAACAGGGTACGGCTACACCTTC. This translates into CASSFPGTGYGYTF.

The J gene is TRBJ1-6, the V gene TRBV25-1; no reliable D call. This CDR3 spans 14 amino acids. The V and J ends lost 2 bases and 7 bases respectively, with 9 bases between them. Per the germline V gene, CDR1 is MGHDK and CDR2 is SYGVNS. This CDR3 is CASSEGTANSPLHF. The CDR3, as DNA: TGTGCCAGCAGTGAAGGAACAGCAAATTCACCCCTCCACTTT.

This clonotype was observed a single time. This may be a read error: a much more frequent sequence differs by one nucleotide. This rearrangement joins TRBV12-3 or TRBV12-4 to TRBJ1-6; D gene unclear. CDR3 length equals 14 residues. Trimming took off 4 bases at V and 6 bases at J, with 10 bases between the two ends. CDR3 loop: CASSSPRINSPLHF. Here the CDR3 DNA reads TGTGCCAGCAGTTCACCACGGATTAATTCACCCCTCCACTTT.

This chain uses TRBV11-2 with TRBJ2-7, with D unresolved. The CDR3 is 14 amino acids. Germline V gene data show CDR1 as SGHAT and CDR2 as FQNNGV. Trimming shortened V by 5 bases and J by 3 bases, and 14 bases separated the two germline ends. The CDR3 bases are TGTGCCAGCAGCCCCCTTTTAGGACGCTACGAGCAGTACTTC. This sequence encodes CASSPLLGRYEQYF.

The chain employs TRBV5-1 and TRBJ2-2; perhaps TRBD1 as D (6 bases). CDR3 length equals 15 residues. Between the trimmed V and J ends, which lost 3 bases and 0 bases, there was a span of 9 bases. Germline loops: CDR1 SGHRS, CDR2 YFSETQ. DNA for the CDR3: TGCGCCAGCAGCTCAAGACAGGCGAACACCGGGGAGCTGTTTTTT. This encodes CASSSRQANTGELFF.

The chain carries TRBV20-1 and TRBJ2-7; 15 bases fit TRBD2. Germline loops: CDR1 DFQATT, CDR2 SNEGSKA (reference sequence). This CDR3 is 20 amino acids long. V lost 1 base, J lost 0 bases, and 13 bases stayed unmatched. Here the CDR3 reads CSARVAGTSGRTRFSYEQYF. CDR3 nucleotides: TGCAGTGCTAGAGTAGCCGGGACTAGCGGGAGGACCCGATTCTCCTACGAGCAGTACTTC.

This clonotype came up a few times. The genes are TRBV18 and TRBJ2-7; the D gene could be TRBD1 or TRBD2 (5 bases each). V lost 4 bases to trimming and J lost 7 bases, with 14 bases between them. Germline values: CDR1 KGHSH, CDR2 LQKENI. This CDR3 has 13 residues. The CDR3 here is CASSRPGTEEQYF. The CDR3 DNA is TGTGCCAGCTCACGGCCAGGGACGGAGGAGCAGTACTTC.

This chain links TRBV12-3 or TRBV12-4 with TRBJ2-3; 9 bases line up with TRBD2. V was pared by 4 bases and J by 5 bases, with 7 bases of the junction left unmatched. CDR3 length: 15 residues. This CDR3 is CASSSWGLAEDTQYF. In DNA, the CDR3 is TGTGCCAGCAGTTCATGGGGACTAGCTGAAGATACGCAGTATTTT.

This chain joins TRBV18 and TRBJ2-7; D unresolved. V was pared by 3 bases and J by 0 bases, with 9 bases between. Germline CDR1 reads KGHSH; CDR2 reads LQKENI. The CDR3 spans 14 residues. CDR3 protein: CASSPPVSSYEQYF. CDR3 bases: TGTGCCAGCTCACCCCCGGTCAGCTCCTACGAGCAGTACTTC.

Only one count was recorded for this clonotype. This chain uses TRBV6-5 with TRBJ1-1; 8 bases match TRBD1. V lost 5 bases, J lost 4 bases, and 6 bases stayed unmatched. In germline, CDR1 is MNHEY, CDR2 SVGAGI. The CDR3 is made up of 14 amino acids. CDR3 in amino acids: CASSEQGATTEAFF. The CDR3 coding sequence is TGTGCCAGCAGTGAGCAGGGGGCGACCACTGAAGCTTTCTTT.

This clonotype appeared once. The chain links TRBV5-1 to TRBJ2-7, with 7 bases aligning to TRBD1. The germline gives CDR1 SGHRS, CDR2 YFSETQ. The CDR3 consists of 15 residues. Trimming cost V 4 bases and J 3 bases; bases outside gene matches: 10. The CDR3 loop is CASSARIGTVYEQYF. CDR3 coding DNA: TGCGCCAGCAGCGCGCGTATCGGGACAGTCTACGAGCAGTACTTC.

The sample holds a few counts of this clonotype. The chain is built from TRBV6-1 and TRBJ2-2; 9 positions agree with TRBD1. The V gene end was trimmed by 7 bases and the J gene end by 5 bases; junction bases not matched to a gene: 8. The CDR3 length is 15 residues. Germline values: CDR1 MNHNS, CDR2 SASEGT. The CDR3 loop reads CASTTTGGVTGELFF. In nucleotides, the CDR3 is TGTGCCAGCACAACGACAGGGGGAGTGACCGGGGAGCTGTTTTTT.

This chain links TRBV7-2 with TRBJ1-5; TRBD1 is a possible D gene (5 bases). This CDR3 contains 15 residues. Germline CDR1 and CDR2: SGHTA and FQGNSA. Trimming pared 5 bases from V and 4 bases from J, leaving 15 bases between. The CDR3 nucleotides read TGTGCCAGCAGCCCCTCACCGGGGGTTAATCAGCCCCAGCATTTT. Protein sequence: CASSPSPGVNQPQHF.

The genes are TRBV12-3 or TRBV12-4 and TRBJ2-6; 8 nucleotides match TRBD1. V was pared by 8 bases and J by 0 bases, with 9 bases of the junction left unmatched. The CDR3 is 17 amino acids. CDR3 sequence: CASAVTGAYSGANVLTF. CDR3 DNA sequence: TGTGCCAGCGCAGTGACAGGGGCCTACTCTGGGGCCAACGTCCTGACTTTC.